The 21 T cell receptor beta chains reported below all come from one sample, sequenced in a study of blood T cells in healthy people across ages. Primers used in a second PCR of about 6 to 11 cycles were a sample-barcoded 5' primer and a J-beta primer mix. Using its own MiXCR run on the 5' RACE reads, TCRdb lists one record per CDR3 protein. In the table there are under 2,000,000 distinct CDR3 sequences, roughly 49% of which are singletons. Source material: blood. These receptors came from a woman between 40 and 50 years old in good health.

With regard to this clonotype: Compared with germline, one end of the junction differs, possibly owing to a read error. V gene TRBV7-7 combines with J gene TRBJ2-1; maybe TRBD1 (6 bases). The CDR3 runs 16 residues. CDR1 SSHAT and CDR2 FNYEAQ come from the germline V gene (reference sequence). The CDR3 reads CASSLGLAGARDEQFF. Here the CDR3 DNA reads TGTGCTAGCAGCTTAGGTCTGGCAGGGGCCAGGGATGAGCAGTTCTTC.

This clonotype was observed a single time. V and J are TRBV7-2 and TRBJ2-1, with D possibly TRBD1 on 5 matching bases. Between the trimmed V and J ends, which lost 6 bases and 1 base, there was a span of 13 bases. Germline values: CDR1 SGHTA, CDR2 FQGNSA. The CDR3 runs 15 residues. In nucleotides, the CDR3 is TGTGCCAGCAGGAAACAGGTGGGTTCCTACAATGAGCAGTTCTTC. Its translation: CASRKQVGSYNEQFF.

The chain joins TRBV12-3 or TRBV12-4 to TRBJ2-2; 9 nucleotides match TRBD1. There are 15 residues in the CDR3. After removal of 6 bases from V and 3 bases from J, the junction contained 5 bases not matched to a gene. CDR3 nucleotides: TGTGCCAGCAGAGACCGGGACAGGGACACCGGGGAGCTGTTTTTT. The encoded protein is CASRDRDRDTGELFF.

The V gene is TRBV4-1, the J gene TRBJ2-3, with 9 nucleotides matching TRBD2. This CDR3 is 18 amino acids long. The germline V gene has CDR1 MGHRA and CDR2 YSYEKL. With V trimmed by 1 base and J by 1 base, 9 bases remained unmatched. In nucleotides, the CDR3 is TGCGCCAGCAGCCAAGTTCCTAGCGGGGCCGACGGCACAGATACGCAGTATTTT. Amino acids: CASSQVPSGADGTDTQYF.

This clonotype was seen ten or more times. As DNA, the CDR3 is TGTGCCATCAGTGACCCCGGGCGGACGACCTATGGCTACACCTTC. It yields the protein CAISDPGRTTYGYTF. The rearrangement joins TRBV10-3 to TRBJ1-2, with unresolved D. The CDR3 extends over 15 amino acids. Germline-derived CDR1 and CDR2 are ENHRY and SYGVKD. Trimming shortened V by 3 bases and J by 4 bases, and 15 bases separated the two germline ends.

The chain combines TRBV6-5 with TRBJ1-6; D is unclear. V lost 6 bases, J lost 10 bases, and 22 bases lay in between. Germline V lookup: CDR1 MNHEY, CDR2 SVGAGI. The CDR3 is 16 residues long. CDR3 protein: CASSPTLLGMQSPLHF. CDR3 sequence (DNA): TGTGCCAGCAGCCCCACGTTGTTGGGGATGCAATCACCCCTCCACTTT.

The DNA of the CDR3 is TGTGCCAGCAGCTTATATGGGACAGGGAGGCAGCCCCAGCATTTT. Protein: CASSLYGTGRQPQHF. The chain carries TRBV7-2 and TRBJ1-5; 9 bases line up with TRBD1. CDR3 length: 15 residues. Germline assignment: CDR1 SGHTA and CDR2 FQGNSA. The V segment lost 2 bases and the J segment 7 bases; nucleotides outside the gene matches: 6.

Only a few counts were recorded for this clonotype. This chain uses TRBV7-8 with TRBJ2-3, with D possibly matching TRBD1 (5 bases). This CDR3 has 16 residues. Trimming cost V 1 base and J 5 bases, with 16 bases left between them. The V gene's germline CDR1 is SGHVS and CDR2 FQNEAQ. The CDR3 loop is CASSLGGPRRGDTQYF. In DNA form, the CDR3 reads TGTGCCAGCAGCTTAGGTGGTCCCAGAAGGGGAGATACGCAGTATTTT.

The chain uses TRBV5-1 and TRBJ2-7; D could derive from TRBD1 or TRBD2 (5 bases each). This CDR3 comprises 12 residues. Trimming took 2 bases from V and 6 from J, leaving 9 bases between them. Germline V gives CDR1 SGHRS, CDR2 YFSETQ. The DNA for the CDR3 is TGCGCCAGCAGCTTCCCAGGGACCGAGCAGTACTTC. It is translated as CASSFPGTEQYF.

The V gene is TRBV6-2 or TRBV6-3, the J gene TRBJ2-1, with 7 positions matching TRBD1. The CDR3 covers 13 residues. The V and J ends lost 6 bases and 7 bases, in that order; junction bases with no gene match: 6. Germline V CDR1 and CDR2: MNHEY, SVGEGT. The CDR3 nucleotides are TGTGCCAGCAGAATTGACAGGGCAAATGAGCAGTTCTTC. Translation: CASRIDRANEQFF.

The table lists this clonotype with a few counts. The chain employs TRBV20-1 and TRBJ2-5; tentatively, D is TRBD1 or TRBD2 (5 bases each). Germline V gives CDR1 DFQATT, CDR2 SNEGSKA (reference sequence). CDR3 length: 13 residues. Trimming shortened V by 6 bases and J by 4 bases, and 15 bases separated the two germline ends. The CDR3 reads CSAPLRGRETQYF. DNA of the CDR3: TGCAGTGCCCCCCTGAGGGGACGAGAGACCCAGTACTTC.

This sequence joins TRBV15 and TRBJ2-3, with a weak D call TRBD1 (7 bases). Trimming removed 1 base from V and 5 bases from J, with 13 bases in between. The CDR3 has 15 residues. Looked up from germline, CDR1 is LNHNV and CDR2 is YYDKDF (reference sequence). CDR3 in DNA: TGTGCCACCAGCAGAGTTGCAGGGGGGATAGATACGCAGTATTTT. Translation gives CATSRVAGGIDTQYF.

The gene calls are TRBV6-5 and TRBJ2-1; D is perhaps TRBD1 or TRBD2 (6 bases each). The V gene's germline CDR1 is MNHEY and CDR2 SVGAGI. V lost 4 bases, J lost 7 bases, and 14 bases lay in between. The CDR3 extends over 14 amino acids. The DNA for the CDR3 is TGTGCCAGCAGTTTGGGGGGCCTTCGGAATGAGCAGTTCTTC. This sequence encodes CASSLGGLRNEQFF.

The genes are TRBV25-1 and TRBJ1-2; D ambiguous. V shed 1 base and J shed 7 bases, with 7 bases lying between them. The germline CDR1 and CDR2 sequences are MGHDK and SYGVNS. This CDR3 comprises 12 residues. The CDR3 is CASSEFKVGYTF. The CDR3 DNA is TGTGCCAGCAGTGAATTTAAGGTTGGCTACACCTTC.

The chain has TRBV11-2 and TRBJ2-5, with D tentatively TRBD1 (5 bases). The V gene lost 6 bases and the J gene lost 11 bases, with 28 bases spanning the gap. Per the germline V gene, CDR1 is SGHAT and CDR2 is FQNNGV. The CDR3 has 16 residues. CDR3 residues: CASRGRLPTLSEEQYF. Written as DNA, the CDR3 is TGTGCCAGCAGGGGGCGGCTACCGACTCTCTCGGAAGAGCAGTACTTC.

The rearrangement links TRBV7-2 to TRBJ2-5; TRBD1 matches 11 bases. This CDR3 is 15 amino acids long. Germline V lookup: CDR1 SGHTA, CDR2 FQGNSA. Unmatched junction bases numbered 8, after V lost 6 bases and J lost 5 bases. CDR3: CASRRTGGLVETQYF. CDR3 coding DNA: TGTGCCAGCAGGCGGACAGGGGGCCTCGTGGAGACCCAGTACTTC. The full variable domain, its missing parts supplied by reference TRBV7-2 and TRBJ2-5, is GAGVSQSPSNKVTEKGKDVELRCDPISGHTALYWYRQSLGQGLEFLIYFQGNSAPDKSGLPSDRFSAERTGGSVSTLTIQRTQQEDSAVYLCASRRTGGLVETQYFGPGTRLLVL.

The gene calls are TRBV15 and TRBJ2-5; 12 nucleotides align to TRBD2. Germline V gives CDR1 LNHNV, CDR2 YYDKDF (reference sequence). The CDR3 is made up of 16 amino acids. Trimming took 2 bases from V and 2 from J; bases not matched to a gene: 3. This chain's CDR3 is CATSRKLAGGQETQYF. CDR3 DNA: TGTGCCACCAGCAGAAAGCTAGCGGGGGGGCAAGAGACCCAGTACTTC.

V usage is TRBV2 and J usage is TRBJ2-3; 8 bases agree with TRBD2. Germline CDR1 reads SNHLY; CDR2 reads FYNNEI. The junction had 6 bases not matched to a gene; V was cut back by 2 bases and J by 5 bases. This CDR3 comprises 15 residues. The chain's CDR3 is CASSEMRGVGDTQYF. CDR3 in DNA: TGTGCCAGCAGTGAAATGCGGGGGGTGGGAGATACGCAGTATTTT.

This clonotype was found a few times. This rearrangement joins TRBV6-2 or TRBV6-3 to TRBJ2-5; no firm D call. This CDR3 is 14 amino acids long. Germline loops: CDR1 MNHEY, CDR2 SVGEGT. Trimming pared 3 bases from V and 4 bases from J, leaving 12 bases between. The CDR3 DNA sequence: TGTGCCAGCAGTTATACCACTACGTTAGAGACCCAGTACTTC. It specifies CASSYTTTLETQYF.

The chain recombines TRBV20-1 with TRBJ2-1; TRBD2 matches 12 bases. The CDR3 runs to 13 residues. CDR1 DFQATT and CDR2 SNEGSKA come from the germline V gene (reference sequence). CDR3 loop: CGTSGGTYNEQFF. The CDR3, as DNA: TGCGGTACTAGCGGGGGGACGTACAATGAGCAGTTCTTC.

The chain is built from TRBV20-1 and TRBJ1-2, with D uncertain. This CDR3 region has 13 residues. Trimming stripped 3 bases from V and 1 base from J, with 9 bases between. Germline CDR1 is DFQATT and CDR2 is SNEGSKA (reference sequence). CDR3 sequence reads: CSASSGYNYGYTF. CDR3 bases: TGCAGTGCTAGTAGTGGGTATAACTATGGCTACACCTTC.